These 14 T cell receptor beta chains were sequenced from one sample in a study of blood T cell repertoires in COVID-19. Using immunoSEQ multiplex PCR, the repertoire was profiled, and TCRdb retains in-frame clones only, with some absent. Found here are approximately 92,000 clones, around four fifths of them singletons; the top ten hold under 3.5%. The sequencing sample was made of peripheral blood. The receptors were sampled from a man aged 45-65 years with acute or convalescent COVID-19.

V and J are TRBV5-4 and TRBJ2-5; 12 bases fit TRBD2. The junction had 7 bases not matched to a gene; V was cut back by 1 base and J by 0 bases. The germline gives CDR1 SGHNT, CDR2 YYREEE (reference sequence). The CDR3 runs 18 residues. The CDR3 sequence is CASSLNPLAGGYQETQYF. CDR3 in DNA: TGTGCCAGCAGCTTGAACCCCCTAGCGGGGGGGTACCAAGAGACCCAGTACTTC.

This chain joins TRBV7-9 and TRBJ1-3, with 9 bases that match TRBD1. Trimming at V came to 5 bases and at J to 4 bases, leaving 9 bases not matched to a gene. The germline gives CDR1 SEHNR, CDR2 FQNEAQ (reference sequence). The CDR3 length is 16 residues. The CDR3 protein is CASSDTGGVSGNTIYF. CDR3 coding DNA: TGTGCCAGCAGCGATACAGGGGGCGTTTCCGGAAACACCATATATTTT. The complete variable domain, with remaining parts taken from reference TRBV7-9 and TRBJ1-3, reads DTGVSQNPRHKITKRGQNVTFRCDPISEHNRLYWYRQTLGQGPEFLTYFQNEAQLEKSRLLSDRFSAERPKGSFSTLEIQRTEQGDSAMYLCASSDTGGVSGNTIYFGEGSWLTVV.

V gene TRBV5-1 combines with J gene TRBJ2-5; D is ambiguous. This CDR3 contains 13 residues. V was cut by 0 bases and J by 1 base, with 4 bases left in between. CDR1 and CDR2 from the germline V gene are SGHRS and YFSETQ. CDR3 nucleotide sequence: TGCGCCAGCAGCTTGGACAGCCAAGAGACCCAGTACTTC. It is translated as CASSLDSQETQYF.

This rearrangement joins TRBV18 to TRBJ2-5; 9 nucleotides line up with TRBD1. There are 16 residues in the CDR3. The ends lost 3 bases at V and 5 bases at J; junction bases unmatched: 10. Germline CDR1 reads KGHSH; CDR2 reads LQKENI. The DNA for the CDR3 is TGTGCCAGCTCACCCGCTAAACAGGGGGCTGGGGAGACCCAGTACTTC. This codes for CASSPAKQGAGETQYF.

The V gene is TRBV6-5, the J gene TRBJ2-2, with D unresolved. V shed 3 bases and J shed 6 bases, with 5 bases lying between them. The CDR3 runs to 12 residues. The germline V gene has CDR1 MNHEY and CDR2 SVGAGI. Written as DNA, the CDR3 is TGTGCCAGCAGTTATTCTGCCGGGGAGCTGTTTTTT. Amino acid sequence: CASSYSAGELFF.

This clone has a single count. The V and J genes are TRBV3-1 (or the pseudogene TRBV3-2) and TRBJ2-3; weak D call: TRBD2 (6 bases). This CDR3 has 14 amino acids. The V end lost 2 bases, the J end lost 4 bases, and 10 bases lay between the germline ends. Germline V gene sequence: CDR1 LGHDT, CDR2 YNNKEL (reference sequence). The CDR3 DNA follows: TGTGCCAGCAGCCAAAATTCGGGGGCAGATACGCAGTATTTT. This codes for CASSQNSGADTQYF.

The J gene is TRBJ1-5, the V gene TRBV7-3, with D tentatively TRBD1 (5 bases). V was cut by 8 bases and J by 6 bases, with 17 bases left in between. This CDR3 has 14 amino acids. Germline CDR1 reads SGHTA; CDR2 reads FQGTGA. The CDR3 DNA reads as TGTGCCAGCTTTGGGGGGTTGACGGGTCAGCCCCAGCATTTT. This translates into CASFGGLTGQPQHF. The full variable domain, completed using reference TRBV7-3 and TRBJ1-5, is GAGVSQTPSNKVTEKGKYVELRCDPISGHTALYWYRQSLGQGPEFLIYFQGTGAADDSGLPNDRFFAVRPEGSVSTLKIQRTERGDSAVYLCASFGGLTGQPQHFGDGTRLSIL.

The CDR3 is CASSPRDGSTDTQYF. DNA for the CDR3: TGTGCCAGCTCACCACGAGACGGGAGCACAGATACGCAGTATTTT. This chain links TRBV18 with TRBJ2-3; no clear D. V was pared by 1 base and J by 0 bases, with 8 bases between. Germline CDR1 is KGHSH and CDR2 is LQKENI. The CDR3 totals 15 residues.

The chain joins TRBV10-3 to TRBJ1-1, with 9 bases matching TRBD1. Germline trimming cut 6 bases from V and 5 bases from J; bases unmatched to any gene: 7. The germline gives CDR1 ENHRY, CDR2 SYGVKD. The CDR3 has 14 amino acids. This CDR3 reads CAIREDRGKTEAFF. As DNA, the CDR3 is TGTGCCATCAGGGAGGACAGGGGTAAAACTGAAGCTTTCTTT.

The gene calls are TRBV7-9 and TRBJ1-3; D is possibly TRBD1 (6 bases). The CDR3 is 15 amino acids. Per germline, CDR1 SEHNR and CDR2 FQNEAQ (reference sequence). Trimming took off 1 base at V and 2 bases at J, with 9 bases between the two ends. CDR3 loop: CASSLEGVPGNTIYF. DNA for the CDR3: TGTGCCAGCAGCTTAGAGGGGGTCCCTGGAAACACCATATATTTT. Full variable domain (remainder filled in from reference TRBV7-9 and TRBJ1-3): DTGVSQNPRHKITKRGQNVTFRCDPISEHNRLYWYRQTLGQGPEFLTYFQNEAQLEKSRLLSDRFSAERPKGSFSTLEIQRTEQGDSAMYLCASSLEGVPGNTIYFGEGSWLTVV.

The chain couples TRBV19 to TRBJ1-1; D possibly corresponds to TRBD1 (5 bases). Germline V gene lookup returns CDR1 LNHDA and CDR2 SQIVND (reference sequence). The CDR3 loop spans 14 amino acids. Trimming left V 6 bases short and J 5 bases short, with 16 bases between. The CDR3 spells CASSLRQPQTEAFF. The CDR3 DNA reads as TGTGCCAGTAGCCTCCGACAGCCTCAGACTGAAGCTTTCTTT.

This rearrangement joins TRBV27 to TRBJ1-1, with TRBD1 identical over 9 bases. Looked up from germline, CDR1 is MNHEY and CDR2 is SMNVEV (reference sequence). J gave up 0 bases and V 8 bases, and 4 bases lay outside the gene matches. There are 14 residues in the CDR3. The CDR3 reads CASRTGAMNTEAFF. CDR3 sequence (DNA): TGTGCCAGCCGGACAGGGGCGATGAACACTGAAGCTTTCTTT.

The V call is TRBV5-1, the J call TRBJ2-1, with a possible D match to TRBD2 (5 bases). Trimming cost V 2 bases and J 9 bases, with 12 bases left between them. Germline V CDR1 and CDR2: SGHRS, YFSETQ. The CDR3 has 13 amino acids. The CDR3 DNA sequence: TGCGCCAGCAGCTTCGGTGTAGAGGGTGAGCAGTTCTTC. Translation: CASSFGVEGEQFF.

The rearrangement uses TRBV11-3 and TRBJ1-1, with TRBD1 as a possible D gene (6 bases). Trimming left V 3 bases short and J 4 bases short, with 15 bases between. The CDR3 runs to 15 residues. Germline V gives CDR1 SGHNT, CDR2 YENEEA. The CDR3 protein is CASSFSPGQGTEAFF. The CDR3 bases are TGTGCCAGCAGCTTCTCCCCGGGACAAGGCACTGAAGCTTTCTTT. The full variable domain, completed using reference TRBV11-3 and TRBJ1-1, is EAGVVQSPRYKIIEKKQPVAFWCNPISGHNTLYWYLQNLGQGPELLIRYENEEAVDDSQLPKDRFSAERLKGVDSTLKIQPAELGDSAVYLCASSFSPGQGTEAFFGQGTRLTVV.